This T cell receptor (beta chain) was retrieved from a study of glioma-infiltrating T cells after dendritic cell vaccination. Overall study context: Autologous tumor lysate was loaded overnight onto monocyte-derived dendritic cells grown seven days with IL-4 and GM-CSF. General observations from the study: Survival was not directly related to TCR clonality in these patients.

Amplification used 60 V beta primers and 13 J beta primers. TCRdb's copy holds only in-frame clones and misses some; the assay was immunoSEQ multiplex PCR. This table holds roughly 56,000 clones, around 85% found once. Time point meaning: after dendritic cell vaccination, including at tumor progression/relapse. From germline, CDR1 is PRHDT and CDR2 FYEKMQ (reference sequence). V dropped 2 bases and J dropped 0 bases, with 8 bases sitting between them. This CDR3 region has 16 residues. To note about this clone: Its cognate antigen is unknown. Other DNA sequences in the sample encode the same CDR3.

The chain couples TRBV13 to TRBJ1-6, with D unresolved. The receptor was isolated from a human donor with glioblastoma. The sample consisted of blood, taken after dendritic cell vaccination. The CDR3 nucleotides are TGTGCCAGCAGCTTAACGGGGAGCTCCTATAATTCACCCCTCCACTTT. Protein: CASSLTGSSYNSPLHF. Complete variable domain (other parts from reference TRBV13 and TRBJ1-6): AAGVIQSPRHLIKEKRETATLKCYPIPRHDTVYWYQQGPGQDPQFLISFYEKMQSDKGSIPDRFSAQQFSDYHSELNMSSLELGDSALYFCASSLTGSSYNSPLHFGNGTRLTVT.